This T cell receptor (beta chain) was identified during a study of blood T cell repertoires in COVID-19 (dated by TCRdb to 2020 to 2022). Study-level background: Samples from collaborators originated in the United States, Italy and Spain and spanned both the acute and convalescent phases of COVID-19. HLA class I and class II types, where available, came from metadata supplied by the sample provider rather than from assay-based typing. The repertoires were released in a freely available public database intended as a resource for research on the immune response to SARS-CoV-2. The dataset comprised deeply sampled blood TCRbeta repertoires from subjects exposed to, actively infected with, or recovered from COVID-19. The samples were drawn from two sources: the first 160 participants of the ongoing ImmuneRACE study, and over 1,000 subjects contributed by 6 global collaborators. A de-identified subject ID, COVID-19 status, age in years and sex were almost always included in the sample metadata. The material from the prospective study consisted of cDNA or gDNA derived from T cells, B-cell-depleted T cells, or PBMCs.

TCRbeta CDR3 regions were amplified from genomic DNA using the immunoSEQ Assay, a bias-controlled multiplex PCR. As for the original processing: Within the assay, amplification of reference gene primers was used to estimate how many nucleated cells each sample contained. To quantify the absolute abundance of each unique TCRbeta CDR3 rearrangement, sequence reads were collapsed and filtered. For each sample, productive Simpson clonality was calculated as the square root of Simpson's diversity index across productive rearrangements. The table comes from immuneACCESS by way of TCRdb, which keeps in-frame sequences with V and J called. Part of the clones is missing from these tables; in studies checked, under half for an unresolved V gene and the rest for unknown reasons. Clonal size and the V and J genes are those of that table, whereas D and trimming came from the DNA. In this sample the table shows a few hundred thousand clones, about nine tenths of which occur a single time. The top ten constitute around 12% of the sample.

This clone was counted between two and nine times. Its cognate antigen has yet to be identified. Per-base qualities were not stored, and no clone one base away is much larger. Study-wide findings and limitations: How much clinical and demographic metadata was included differed by source and by participant, and the metadata was provided uncurated.

At one collaborating source in Seattle, patients were enrolled during active infection and were followed longitudinally through the course of disease. The collaborating institutions used their own protocols to collect whole blood in K2EDTA tubes. For TCRbeta analysis, collaborators shipped samples in one of three forms: frozen whole blood, isolated PBMCs, or DNA extracted from either of those sample types. The germline V gene provides CDR1 SGDLS and CDR2 YYNGEE. The CDR3 runs 14 residues from the cysteine to the phenylalanine. Only the CDR3 part of the read is kept: 42 bases, read in frame from the first base. V lost 5 bases and J lost 2 bases; the stretch between them is 11 bases long.

The sequence joins TRBV9 to TRBJ1-3; the D segment could be TRBD1, given 5 matching bases. Sequencing was done on a sample of peripheral blood. The TCR comes from a woman aged 45-65 years with COVID-19, enrolled during active disease. The CDR3 amino acid sequence is: CASSLGGTGNTIYF. The nucleotides read TGTGCCAGCAGTCTGGGGGGGACTGGAAACACCATATATTTT.